Listed here are 2 T cell receptor beta chains from one sample, sequenced in a study of T cell repertoires in aging, cancer and after chemotherapy. Rearranged V-D-J TRB sequences were amplified with a mixed TRB-A/B primer pool. TCRdb reprocessed the multiplex PCR reads via MiXCR and lists one record per CDR3 protein. The sample holds approximately 920 distinct CDR3 sequences, 15% to 25% seen once. The template was genomic DNA from peripheral blood, not RNA. The material sequenced was blood. The receptors derive from a human donor with a solid tumor.

This clonotype appeared a single time. The rearrangement joins TRBV7-9 to TRBJ2-7; a weak D match, TRBD1 (6 bases). TRBJ2-5 matches the DNA end more closely, so the J call is doubtful. The CDR3 runs to 15 residues. Germline CDR1 SEHNR, CDR2 FQNEAQ (reference sequence). Written as DNA, the CDR3 is TGTGCCAGCAGCAGCCGCAGGGGTTGGGCAGAGACCCAGTACTTC. This codes for CASSSRRGWAETQYF.

This clonotype was found a few times. The chain recombines TRBV20-1 with TRBJ1-1, with D perhaps matching TRBD1 (5 bases). CDR1 is DFQATT and CDR2 is SNEGSKA in the germline V gene (reference sequence). Between the trimmed V and J ends, which lost 0 bases and 11 bases, there was a span of 16 bases. The CDR3 is 13 residues long. Written as DNA, the CDR3 is TGCAGTGCTAGAGAGGTCGTCGACCGGGGGGCTTTCTTT. This sequence encodes CSAREVVDRGAFF.